This T cell receptor (beta chain) stems from a study of T cell responses to AZD1222 COVID-19 vaccine. General observations from the study: Donors were chiefly white British, with a greater number of females, and clonal diversity was perhaps underestimated. Recipients of AZD1222 seropositive at baseline numbered only five or six. Scientists sampled the repertoires only once the peak T cell response had passed. Compared with day 0, the breadth and depth of the Spike-specific TCR repertoire rose significantly after two doses of AZD1222.

Here immunoSEQ multiplex PCR was the method, and the copy in TCRdb shows in-frame clones only, minus some. The repertoire holds 150,000 or so clones, with under 95% as singletons. This CDR3 contains 13 residues. Germline V gene lookup returns CDR1 SGHNT and CDR2 YYREEE (reference sequence). V shed 3 bases and J 2 bases; nucleotides not matched to a gene: 1. As for this clone: Its specificity is unknown.

This clonotype originated in an adult who received the AZD1222 COVID-19 vaccine. Here the sequenced sample was peripheral blood, taken 28 days after the second AZD1222 dose. The chain employs TRBV5-4 and TRBJ1-2, with 7 bases fitting TRBD1. CDR3 bases: TGTGCCAGCAGCTCGACAGGGAACTATGGCTACACCTTC. Protein product: CASSSTGNYGYTF. Full variable domain (outside the CDR3, taken from reference TRBV5-4 and TRBJ1-2): ETGVTQSPTHLIKTRGQQVTLRCSSQSGHNTVSWYQQALGQGPQFIFQYYREEENGRGNFPPRFSGLQFPNYSSELNVNALELDDSALYLCASSSTGNYGYTFGSGTRLTVV.